This T cell receptor (beta chain) was recovered during a study of shared clonotypes between healthy human individuals. Regarding the study as a whole: A few donors showed sharing of around 5% of naive CD4 clonotypes. Naive subsets typically showed greater estimated richness than memory subsets.

This clone was detected a few times. Its target is not known. The table came from immunoSEQ multiplex PCR; TCRdb's copy has only in-frame clones and leaves some out. The data contain roughly 300,000 clones, less than 85% of them singletons. From CD4+ cells came CD45RA+ naive and CD45RA-negative memory subsets. Sample: memory CD4+ T cells sorted from blood. Subset noted: CD45RA-negative fraction. The clonotype originates from a man younger than 40 in good health.

In DNA, the CDR3 is TGTGCCAGCCGTACAAAGACCGGGGAGCTGTTTTTT. Translating it yields CASRTKTGELFF. V is TRBV6-6 and J is TRBJ2-2; D is ambiguous. CDR1 MNHNY and CDR2 SVGAGI come from the germline V gene (reference sequence). This CDR3 contains 12 residues. Trimming removed 8 bases at V and 5 bases at J, with 9 bases between.